The present T cell receptor (beta chain) was sequenced within a study of T cell repertoires in cytomegalovirus infection. For the study at large: Both CMV infection and a matching HLA type were indicated by public TCR beta signatures.

This clonotype was picked up a small number of times. The antigen remains unidentified. This CDR3 spans 14 amino acids. V shed 5 bases, J shed 3 bases, and the junction held 6 bases outside the gene matches. The germline gives CDR1 SGHVS, CDR2 FNYEAQ. TCRdb called the reads again in MiXCR, with one record for every CDR3 protein. Among about 310,000 distinct CDR3 sequences listed, just under 25% were seen once. The receptor was derived from a human donor in good health (CMV status not recorded). Some clones in this sample may be carry-over from other donors' samples. The input for sequencing was cultured PBMCs, taken from culture after CMV antigen stimulation. The V call is TRBV7-6, the J call TRBJ2-7; 8 bases agree with TRBD1. In nucleotides, the CDR3 is TGTGCCAGCAGCCCGCCGGGACAGGACTACGAGCAGTACTTC. Its translation is CASSPPGQDYEQYF. Supplemented by reference TRBV7-6 and TRBJ2-7, the full variable domain reads GAGVSQSPRYKVTKRGQDVALRCDPISGHVSLYWYRQALGQGPEFLTYFNYEAQQDKSGLPNDRFSAERPEGSISTLTIQRTEQRDSAMYRCASSPPGQDYEQYFGPGTRLTVT.